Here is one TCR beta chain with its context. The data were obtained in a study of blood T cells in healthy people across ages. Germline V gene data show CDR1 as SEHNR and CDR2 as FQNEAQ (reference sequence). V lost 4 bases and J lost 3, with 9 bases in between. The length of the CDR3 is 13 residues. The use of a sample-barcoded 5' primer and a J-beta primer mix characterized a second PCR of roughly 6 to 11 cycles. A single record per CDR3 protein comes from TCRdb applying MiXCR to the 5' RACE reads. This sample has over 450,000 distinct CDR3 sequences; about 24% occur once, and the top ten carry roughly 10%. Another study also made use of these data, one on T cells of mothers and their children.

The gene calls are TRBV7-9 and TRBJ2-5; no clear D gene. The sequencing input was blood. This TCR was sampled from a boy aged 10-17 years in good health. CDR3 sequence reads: CASSYPGKETQYF. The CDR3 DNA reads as TGTGCCAGCAGCTACCCGGGCAAAGAGACCCAGTACTTC.